Sequencing of this T cell receptor beta chain was carried out in a study of T cells after yellow fever vaccination. V lost 4 bases, J lost 5 bases, and 8 bases stayed unmatched. The CDR3 length is 15 residues. CDR1 and CDR2 from the germline V gene are SGHRS and YFSETQ. Making TCR cDNA involved 5'RACE template switching, which added UMIs and a universal primer site. TCRdb reanalysed the 5' RACE reads using MiXCR and keeps one entry per CDR3 protein. Of some 240,000 distinct CDR3 sequences in the sample, roughly 3.7% were seen once. Many counts were recorded for this clonotype. The sample in question was PBMCs, obtained 15 days after the yellow fever booster vaccination. This chain links TRBV5-1 with TRBJ1-4; 7 nucleotides agree with TRBD1. This receptor was obtained from a man between 18 and 29 years old who received the YFV17D yellow fever vaccine. The CDR3 nucleotides are TGCGCCAGCAGCCTAGGGACAGCGGGGAATGAAAAACTGTTTTTT. It specifies CASSLGTAGNEKLFF.